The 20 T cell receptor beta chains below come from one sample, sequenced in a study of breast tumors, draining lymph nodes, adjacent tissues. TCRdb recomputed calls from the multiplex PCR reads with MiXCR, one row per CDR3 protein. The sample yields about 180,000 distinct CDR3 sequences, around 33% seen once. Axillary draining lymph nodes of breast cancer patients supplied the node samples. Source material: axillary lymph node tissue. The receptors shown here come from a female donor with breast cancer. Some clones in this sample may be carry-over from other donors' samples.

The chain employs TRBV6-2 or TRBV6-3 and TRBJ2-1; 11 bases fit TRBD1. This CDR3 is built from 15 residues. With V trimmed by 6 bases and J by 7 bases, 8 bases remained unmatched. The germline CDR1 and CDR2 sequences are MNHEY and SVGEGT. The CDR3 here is CASRRDRGRENEQFF. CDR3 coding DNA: TGTGCCAGCAGGCGGGACAGGGGGAGGGAAAATGAGCAGTTCTTC.

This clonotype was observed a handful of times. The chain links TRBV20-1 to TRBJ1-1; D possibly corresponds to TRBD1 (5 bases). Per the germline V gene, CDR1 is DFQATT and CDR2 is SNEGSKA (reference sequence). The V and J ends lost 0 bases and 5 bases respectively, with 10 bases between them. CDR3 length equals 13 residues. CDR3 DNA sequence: TGCAGTGCTAGAGAGGGGGGAAGAACTGAAGCTTTCTTT. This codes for CSAREGGRTEAFF.

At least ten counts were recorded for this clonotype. CDR3 bases: TGTGCCAGCAGCCAAGAGCCCAGGGGGCGCCCAGATACGCAGTATTTT. It is translated as CASSQEPRGRPDTQYF. The V gene is TRBV3-1, the J gene TRBJ2-3, with 8 bases lining up with TRBD1. V trimming: 0 bases; J trimming: 4 bases; junction bases outside the gene matches: 6. CDR3 length: 16 residues. Per germline, CDR1 LGHDT and CDR2 YNNKEL (reference sequence).

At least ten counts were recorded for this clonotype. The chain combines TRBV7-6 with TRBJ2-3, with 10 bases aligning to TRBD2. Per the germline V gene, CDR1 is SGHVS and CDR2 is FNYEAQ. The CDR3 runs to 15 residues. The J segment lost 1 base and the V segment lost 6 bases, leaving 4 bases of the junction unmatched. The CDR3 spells CASSYLAGGTDTQYF. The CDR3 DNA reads TGTGCCAGCAGTTATCTAGCGGGAGGCACAGATACGCAGTATTTT.

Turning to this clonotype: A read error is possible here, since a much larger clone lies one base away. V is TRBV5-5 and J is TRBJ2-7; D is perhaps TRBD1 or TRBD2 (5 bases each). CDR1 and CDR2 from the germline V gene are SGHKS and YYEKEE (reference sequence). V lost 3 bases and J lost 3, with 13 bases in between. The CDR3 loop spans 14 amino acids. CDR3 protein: CASSSPGPLYEQYF. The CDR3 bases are TGTGCCAGCAGCTCACCGGGACCCCTCTACGAGCAGTACTTC.

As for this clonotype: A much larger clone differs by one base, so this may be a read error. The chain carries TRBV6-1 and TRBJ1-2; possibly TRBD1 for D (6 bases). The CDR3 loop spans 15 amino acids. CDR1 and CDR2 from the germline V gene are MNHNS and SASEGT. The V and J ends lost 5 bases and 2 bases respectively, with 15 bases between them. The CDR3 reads CASSHRVTPNYGYTF. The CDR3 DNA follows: TGTGCCAGCAGTCACAGGGTTACCCCCAACTATGGCTACACCTTC.

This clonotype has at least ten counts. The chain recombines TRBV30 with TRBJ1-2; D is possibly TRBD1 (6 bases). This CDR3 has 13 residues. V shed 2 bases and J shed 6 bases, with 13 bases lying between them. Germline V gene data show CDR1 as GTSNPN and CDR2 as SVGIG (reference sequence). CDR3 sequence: CAWSFQGLDGYTF. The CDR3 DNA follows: TGTGCCTGGAGTTTTCAGGGGTTAGATGGCTACACCTTC.

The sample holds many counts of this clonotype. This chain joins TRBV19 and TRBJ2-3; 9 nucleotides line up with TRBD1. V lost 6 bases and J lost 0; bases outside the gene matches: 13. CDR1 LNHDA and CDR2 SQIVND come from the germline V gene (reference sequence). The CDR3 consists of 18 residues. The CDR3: CASRAGQGSLASTDTQYF. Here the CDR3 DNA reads TGTGCCAGTAGGGCGGGACAGGGCAGTCTGGCTAGCACAGATACGCAGTATTTT.

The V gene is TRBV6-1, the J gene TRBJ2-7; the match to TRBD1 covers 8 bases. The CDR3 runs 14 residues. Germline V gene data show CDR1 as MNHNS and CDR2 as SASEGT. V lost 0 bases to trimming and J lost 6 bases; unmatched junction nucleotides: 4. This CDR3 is CASSEAQGATEQYF. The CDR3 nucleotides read TGTGCCAGCAGTGAAGCGCAGGGGGCAACCGAGCAGTACTTC.

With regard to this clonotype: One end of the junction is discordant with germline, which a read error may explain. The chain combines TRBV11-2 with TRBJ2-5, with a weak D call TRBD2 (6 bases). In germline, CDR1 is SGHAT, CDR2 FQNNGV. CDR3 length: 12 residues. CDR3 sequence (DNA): TGTGCCAGCAGCCCCCGGAGGGAGCCCCAGCACTTC. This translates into CASSPRREPQHF.

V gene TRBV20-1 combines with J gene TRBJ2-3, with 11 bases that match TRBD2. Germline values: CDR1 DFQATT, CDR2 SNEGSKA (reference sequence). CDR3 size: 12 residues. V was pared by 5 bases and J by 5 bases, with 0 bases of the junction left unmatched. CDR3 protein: CSAGLAGDTQYF. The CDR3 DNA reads TGCAGTGCTGGACTAGCGGGAGATACGCAGTATTTT.

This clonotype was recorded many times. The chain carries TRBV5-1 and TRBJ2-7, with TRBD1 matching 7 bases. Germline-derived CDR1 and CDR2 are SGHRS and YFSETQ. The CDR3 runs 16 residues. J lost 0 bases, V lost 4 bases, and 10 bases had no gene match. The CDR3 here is CASSPGPTGYSYEQYF. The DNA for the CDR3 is TGCGCCAGCAGCCCGGGGCCGACAGGGTACTCCTACGAGCAGTACTTC.

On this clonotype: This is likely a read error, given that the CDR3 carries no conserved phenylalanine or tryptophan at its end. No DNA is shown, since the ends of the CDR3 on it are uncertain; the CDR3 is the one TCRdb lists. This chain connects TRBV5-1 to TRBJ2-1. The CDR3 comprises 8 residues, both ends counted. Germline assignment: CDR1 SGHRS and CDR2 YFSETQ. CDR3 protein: CASSSGVT.

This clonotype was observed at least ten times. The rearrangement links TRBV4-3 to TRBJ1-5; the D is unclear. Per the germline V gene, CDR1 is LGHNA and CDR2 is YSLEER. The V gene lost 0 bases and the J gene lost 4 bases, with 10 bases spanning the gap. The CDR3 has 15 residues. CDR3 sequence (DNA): TGCGCCAGCAGCCAAGATAGGGTAGGGAATCAGCCCCAGCATTTT. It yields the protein CASSQDRVGNQPQHF.

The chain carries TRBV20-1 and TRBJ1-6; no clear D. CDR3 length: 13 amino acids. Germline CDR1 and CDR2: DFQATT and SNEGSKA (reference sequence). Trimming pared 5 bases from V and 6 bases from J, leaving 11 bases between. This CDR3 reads CSAVGPLNSPLHF. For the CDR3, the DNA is TGCAGTGCTGTTGGACCGCTTAATTCACCCCTCCACTTT.

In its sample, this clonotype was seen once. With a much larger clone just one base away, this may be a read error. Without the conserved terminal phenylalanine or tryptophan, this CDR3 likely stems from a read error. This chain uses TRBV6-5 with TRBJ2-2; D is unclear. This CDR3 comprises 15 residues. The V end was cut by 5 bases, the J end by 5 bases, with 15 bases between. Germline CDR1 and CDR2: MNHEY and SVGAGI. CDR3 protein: CASSHLSLGTGELFL. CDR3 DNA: TGTGCCAGCAGTCACCTCTCCCTGGGGACCGGGGAGCTGTTTCTT.

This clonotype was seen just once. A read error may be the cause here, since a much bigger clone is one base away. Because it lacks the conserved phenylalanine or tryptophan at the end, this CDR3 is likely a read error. The CDR3 nucleotides read TGTGCCAGTGCAGGACAGGGAGTTTTAGGCGAGCAGTACATC. Translated, it gives CASAGQGVLGEQYI. The chain is built from TRBV27 and TRBJ2-7; 8 bases align to TRBD1. Germline assignment: CDR1 MNHEY and CDR2 SMNVEV (reference sequence). The CDR3 runs 14 residues. The trim removed 9 bases at V and 6 bases at J, leaving 13 bases unmatched.

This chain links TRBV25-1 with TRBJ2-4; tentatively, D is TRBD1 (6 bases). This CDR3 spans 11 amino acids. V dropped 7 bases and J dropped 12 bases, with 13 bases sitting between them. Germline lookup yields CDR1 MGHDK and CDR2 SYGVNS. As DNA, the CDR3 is TGTGCCAGCACTCACGGGGACACTCAGTACTTC. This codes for CASTHGDTQYF.

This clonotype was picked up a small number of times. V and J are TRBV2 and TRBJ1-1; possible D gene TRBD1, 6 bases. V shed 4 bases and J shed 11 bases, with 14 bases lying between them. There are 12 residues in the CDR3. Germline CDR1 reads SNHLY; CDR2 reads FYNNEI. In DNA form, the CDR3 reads TGTGCCAGCAGTGGAGAGACAGGCTTGGCTTTCTTT. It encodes CASSGETGLAFF. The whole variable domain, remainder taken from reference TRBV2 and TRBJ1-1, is EPEVTQTPSHQVTQMGQEVILRCVPISNHLYFYWYRQILGQKVEFLVSFYNNEISEKSEIFDDQFSVERPDGSNFTLKIRSTKLEDSAMYFCASSGETGLAFFGQGTRLTVV.

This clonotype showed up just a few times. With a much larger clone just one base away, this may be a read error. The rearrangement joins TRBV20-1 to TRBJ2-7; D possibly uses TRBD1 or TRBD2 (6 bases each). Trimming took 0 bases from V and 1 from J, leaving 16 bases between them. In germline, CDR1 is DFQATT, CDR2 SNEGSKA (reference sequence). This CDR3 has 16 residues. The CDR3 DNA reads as TGCAGTGCTAGAGAAATTATGGGGGGCACATCCTACGAGCAGTACTTC. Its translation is CSAREIMGGTSYEQYF.